The 32 T cell receptor beta chains in this list originate from one sample, sequenced in a study of cytomegalovirus exposure and HLA in healthy donors. Sequencing used immunoSEQ multiplex PCR; TCRdb keeps in-frame clones, though not all of them. The top ten clones hold 0.92% of a sample with around 300,000 clones, roughly 88% of them seen once. The sequenced sample consisted of PBMCs. The origin of the receptors is a woman aged 18-35 years in good health and CMV-seronegative.

This chain joins TRBV5-1 and TRBJ2-1; possibly TRBD2 for D (6 bases). The CDR3 totals 15 residues. CDR1 is SGHRS and CDR2 is YFSETQ in the germline V gene. V was trimmed by 3 bases and J by 3 bases, leaving 13 bases between them. CDR3 DNA sequence: TGCGCCAGCAGCTGGACGCCTAGCGACTACAATGAGCAGTTCTTC. This encodes CASSWTPSDYNEQFF.

The chain recombines TRBV7-2 with TRBJ2-5; 7 bases line up with TRBD1. The CDR3 extends over 14 amino acids. Trimming cost V 3 bases and J 5 bases; bases outside gene matches: 6. Germline loops: CDR1 SGHTA, CDR2 FQGNSA. The CDR3, as DNA: TGTGCCAGCAGCTTCGGGACAGCCATTGAGACCCAGTACTTC. This gives the protein CASSFGTAIETQYF.

V and J are TRBV4-1 and TRBJ2-5, with 7 nucleotides matching TRBD1. This CDR3 has 19 amino acids. The trim removed 4 bases at V and 0 bases at J, leaving 17 bases unmatched. CDR1 MGHRA and CDR2 YSYEKL come from the germline V gene. Written as DNA, the CDR3 is TGCGCCAGCAGCCGTCTGATGGCGGCACGGGGACAGTACCAAGAGACCCAGTACTTC. This translates into CASSRLMAARGQYQETQYF.

The V call is TRBV2, the J call TRBJ1-4, with a weak D call TRBD1 (6 bases). The CDR3 contains 14 residues. Trimming shortened V by 3 bases and J by 5 bases, and 10 bases separated the two germline ends. CDR1 is SNHLY and CDR2 is FYNNEI in the germline V gene. The CDR3 protein is CASSEQGPNEKLFF. The CDR3, as DNA: TGTGCCAGCAGTGAGCAGGGGCCAAATGAAAAACTGTTTTTT.

The chain is built from TRBV5-6 and TRBJ1-2; D is possibly TRBD1 (5 bases). Germline lookup yields CDR1 SGHDT and CDR2 YYEEEE. The CDR3 length is 16 residues. V lost 0 bases, J lost 0 bases, and 12 bases lay in between. CDR3 in DNA: TGTGCCAGCAGCTTGGGACAGACGGTGACTAACTATGGCTACACCTTC. Translating it yields CASSLGQTVTNYGYTF.

The V and J genes are TRBV11-2 and TRBJ1-4; 9 bases are a match to TRBD1. Per germline, CDR1 SGHAT and CDR2 FQNNGV. CDR3 length equals 16 residues. V shed 4 bases and J 7 bases; nucleotides not matched to a gene: 10. This CDR3 is CASSSSGQGPGEKLFF. DNA for the CDR3: TGTGCCAGCAGCTCTAGTGGACAGGGGCCAGGTGAAAAACTGTTTTTT.

This chain joins TRBV25-1 and TRBJ2-2; D unresolved. With 6 bases removed from V and 1 base from J, the gap between germline ends came to 12 bases. Germline V gene sequence: CDR1 MGHDK, CDR2 SYGVNS. This CDR3 comprises 15 residues. Written as DNA, the CDR3 is TGTGCCAGCAGCGACTCCCTGGGGAACACCGGGGAGCTGTTTTTT. Protein: CASSDSLGNTGELFF. The variable domain in full, completed from reference TRBV25-1 and TRBJ2-2, reads EADIYQTPRYLVIGTGKKITLECSQTMGHDKMYWYQQDPGMELHLIHYSYGVNSTEKGDLSSESTVSRIRTEHFPLTLESARPSHTSQYLCASSDSLGNTGELFFGEGSRLTVL.

V and J are TRBV7-3 and TRBJ2-1; TRBD2 aligns across 10 bases. The CDR3 contains 15 residues. Per the germline V gene, CDR1 is SGHTA and CDR2 is FQGTGA. The V gene end was trimmed by 5 bases and the J gene end by 9 bases; junction bases not matched to a gene: 10. CDR3 DNA: TGTGCCAGCAGCCTGTCAGCGGGAGGGCCTGCTGAGCAGTTCTTC. Amino acids: CASSLSAGGPAEQFF.

The chain recombines TRBV29-1 with TRBJ2-7, with D tentatively TRBD2 (6 bases). The germline V gene encodes CDR1 SQVTM and CDR2 ANQGSEA. Between the trimmed V and J ends, which lost 8 bases and 4 bases, there was a span of 15 bases. CDR3 length: 12 amino acids. CDR3 sequence reads: CSTGTSFYEQYF. In nucleotides, the CDR3 is TGCAGCACCGGGACTTCCTTTTACGAGCAGTACTTC.

This chain connects TRBV29-1 to TRBJ2-7; no clear D gene. Germline CDR1 SQVTM, CDR2 ANQGSEA. V was pared by 1 base and J by 6 bases, with 13 bases between. The length of the CDR3 is 13 residues. The CDR3 DNA reads TGCAGCGTTGAAGGCAGGTCATCACGCGAGCAGTACTTC. Amino acids: CSVEGRSSREQYF.

This chain connects TRBV19 to TRBJ1-2; tentative D call: TRBD1 (5 bases). V lost 6 bases and J lost 8, with 19 bases in between. The CDR3 length is 14 residues. The germline CDR1 and CDR2 sequences are LNHDA and SQIVND (reference sequence). CDR3: CASRTEGAGKGYTF. The CDR3, as DNA: TGTGCCAGTAGAACTGAAGGGGCAGGGAAGGGCTACACCTTC.

The chain employs TRBV7-2 and TRBJ2-1; 7 bases align to TRBD2. The CDR3 covers 14 residues. The V gene end was trimmed by 5 bases and the J gene end by 6 bases; junction bases not matched to a gene: 7. Germline CDR1 reads SGHTA; CDR2 reads FQGNSA. CDR3: CASSGGGNRNEQFF. CDR3 nucleotide sequence: TGTGCCAGCAGCGGGGGGGGGAATCGCAATGAGCAGTTCTTC. The whole variable domain, filled in from reference TRBV7-2 and TRBJ2-1, reads GAGVSQSPSNKVTEKGKDVELRCDPISGHTALYWYRQSLGQGLEFLIYFQGNSAPDKSGLPSDRFSAERTGGSVSTLTIQRTQQEDSAVYLCASSGGGNRNEQFFGPGTRLTVL.

The gene calls are TRBV5-1 and TRBJ2-1; D is perhaps TRBD1 (5 bases). The CDR3 loop spans 14 amino acids. Germline V gene sequence: CDR1 SGHRS, CDR2 YFSETQ. V was clipped by 3 bases and J by 4 bases, with 11 bases between them. CDR3 residues: CASSSTDIYNEQFF. In DNA, the CDR3 is TGCGCCAGCAGCTCGACAGACATATACAATGAGCAGTTCTTC.

CDR3: CASSLGRFYEQYF. The CDR3, as DNA: TGTGCCAGCAGCTTGGGCAGGTTCTACGAGCAGTACTTC. The chain joins TRBV5-6 to TRBJ2-7; no clear D. The CDR3 consists of 13 residues. The germline V and J ends were trimmed by 0 bases and 3 bases, with 7 bases remaining between them. Germline V gene sequence: CDR1 SGHDT, CDR2 YYEEEE. Full variable domain (remainder filled in from reference TRBV5-6 and TRBJ2-7): DAGVTQSPTHLIKTRGQQVTLRCSPKSGHDTVSWYQQALGQGPQFIFQYYEEEERQRGNFPDRFSGHQFPNYSSELNVNALLLGDSALYLCASSLGRFYEQYFGPGTRLTVT.

This chain's CDR3 is CASSYEGGGNEQFF. In DNA form, the CDR3 reads TGTGCCAGCAGTTATGAGGGAGGAGGGAATGAGCAGTTCTTC. The V call is TRBV6-6, the J call TRBJ2-1, with TRBD2 as a possible D gene (6 bases). The CDR3 has 14 residues. CDR1 is MNHNY and CDR2 is SVGAGI in the germline V gene (reference sequence). V was clipped by 3 bases and J by 7 bases, with 13 bases between them.

The chain links TRBV9 to TRBJ2-3, with a possible D match to TRBD2 (6 bases). Germline CDR1 is SGDLS and CDR2 is YYNGEE. The CDR3 covers 15 residues. The V gene lost 0 bases and the J gene lost 0 bases, with 8 bases spanning the gap. The CDR3 protein is CASSVVGSSTDTQYF. DNA for the CDR3: TGTGCCAGCAGCGTAGTCGGGAGCAGCACAGATACGCAGTATTTT.

This clone was seen only a few times. J is TRBJ1-6 and V is TRBV6-1; D is undetermined. This CDR3 has 15 amino acids. CDR1 and CDR2 (germline): MNHNS, SASEGT. V gave up 1 base and J gave up 7 bases, with 11 bases separating them. The CDR3 is CASSEVRVANSPLHF. DNA for the CDR3: TGTGCCAGCAGTGAAGTGAGGGTTGCGAATTCACCCCTCCACTTT.

This clone was counted a few times. The V call is TRBV5-1, the J call TRBJ2-2; the D gene is possibly TRBD1 (5 bases). The CDR3 spans 14 residues. The ends were cut back, 3 bases at V and 0 bases at J, with 6 bases in the middle. Germline V gene lookup returns CDR1 SGHRS and CDR2 YFSETQ. The CDR3 here is CASSWTTNTGELFF. CDR3 bases: TGCGCCAGCAGCTGGACAACGAACACCGGGGAGCTGTTTTTT.

The rearrangement links TRBV27 to TRBJ1-1; D not resolved. V was clipped by 6 bases and J by 2 bases, with 13 bases between them. Germline V CDR1 and CDR2: MNHEY, SMNVEV (reference sequence). This CDR3 has 14 amino acids. In nucleotides, the CDR3 is TGTGCCAGCAGCCGGAGCCCGGGTAACACTGAAGCTTTCTTT. Amino acids: CASSRSPGNTEAFF.

V and J are TRBV6-5 and TRBJ1-5, with 8 bases matching TRBD1. The J segment lost 3 bases and the V segment lost 5 bases, leaving 6 bases of the junction unmatched. Germline CDR1 MNHEY, CDR2 SVGAGI. The CDR3 length is 15 residues. Here the CDR3 DNA reads TGTGCCAGCAGTACCTCAGGGGGCCCCAATCAGCCCCAGCATTTT. Protein: CASSTSGGPNQPQHF.

This rearrangement joins TRBV11-2 to TRBJ1-1; D unclear. The CDR3 extends over 12 amino acids. Trimming shortened V by 3 bases and J by 10 bases, and 12 bases separated the two germline ends. Germline loops: CDR1 SGHAT, CDR2 FQNNGV. CDR3: CASSFRSRGAFF. The DNA of the CDR3 is TGTGCCAGCAGCTTCAGATCACGGGGAGCTTTCTTT.

The chain joins TRBV11-1 to TRBJ1-2; 11 nucleotides line up with TRBD1. Germline V gene sequence: CDR1 SGHAT, CDR2 FQDESV (reference sequence). Trimming at V came to 7 bases and at J to 0 bases, leaving 13 bases not matched to a gene. CDR3 length equals 18 residues. Here the CDR3 reads CASTFAGDRGVSNYGYTF. In DNA, the CDR3 is TGTGCCAGCACCTTTGCAGGGGACAGGGGGGTTTCTAACTATGGCTACACCTTC. The entire variable domain, with the rest obtained from reference TRBV11-1 and TRBJ1-2, is as follows: EAEVAQSPRYKITEKSQAVAFWCDPISGHATLYWYRQILGQGPELLVQFQDESVVDDSQLPKDRFSAERLKGVDSTLKIQPAELGDSAMYLCASTFAGDRGVSNYGYTFGSGTRLTVV.

The chain carries TRBV10-3 and TRBJ1-5, with 9 positions matching TRBD1. Trimming at V came to 4 bases and at J to 10 bases, leaving 8 bases not matched to a gene. Germline V gene sequence: CDR1 ENHRY, CDR2 SYGVKD. This CDR3 contains 14 residues. The CDR3 region is CAISGGTGYEPQHF. CDR3 coding DNA: TGTGCCATCAGTGGTGGGACAGGGTACGAACCCCAGCATTTT.

The sample holds a few counts of this clone. V usage is TRBV11-2 and J usage is TRBJ2-7; no reliable D call. Trimming cost V 3 bases and J 3 bases, with 3 bases left between them. The CDR3 has 11 amino acids. CDR1 and CDR2 from the germline V gene are SGHAT and FQNNGV. CDR3 sequence: CASSFLYEQYF. CDR3 DNA sequence: TGTGCCAGCAGCTTCCTCTACGAGCAGTACTTC.

The CDR3 spells CASSVGGSSGTYEQYF. The CDR3 region has the DNA TGTGCCAGCAGCGTAGGTGGGTCTAGCGGAACCTACGAGCAGTACTTC. The chain is built from TRBV9 and TRBJ2-7, with 7 bases aligning to TRBD2. V lost 0 bases and J lost 2; bases outside the gene matches: 8. The germline V gene encodes CDR1 SGDLS and CDR2 YYNGEE. This CDR3 is built from 16 residues.

The J gene is TRBJ1-1, the V gene TRBV6-6; 7 bases match TRBD1. In germline, CDR1 is MNHNY, CDR2 SVGAGI (reference sequence). CDR3 length: 13 residues. Trimming removed 6 bases from V and 6 bases from J; junction bases left unmatched: 7. CDR3 region: CASSSRQGSEAFF. Here the CDR3 DNA reads TGTGCCAGCAGCTCAAGACAGGGCTCTGAAGCTTTCTTT.

The genes are TRBV28 and TRBJ2-7, with a tentative D call TRBD1 (5 bases). The V gene's germline CDR1 is MDHEN and CDR2 SYDVKM. This CDR3 region has 11 residues. V was trimmed by 6 bases and J by 7 bases, leaving 10 bases between them. The DNA for the CDR3 is TGTGCCAGCAGACAGGATGGTGAGCAGTACTTC. Protein: CASRQDGEQYF. The full variable domain, with the rest looked up from reference TRBV28 and TRBJ2-7, is DVKVTQSSRYLVKRTGEKVFLECVQDMDHENMFWYRQDPGLGLRLIYFSYDVKMKEKGDIPEGYSVSREKKERFSLILESASTNQTSMYLCASRQDGEQYFGPGTRLTVT.

The rearrangement links TRBV27 to TRBJ2-7; tentatively, D is TRBD2 (6 bases). The length of the CDR3 is 12 residues. V was cut by 7 bases and J by 2 bases, with 9 bases left in between. Germline CDR1 MNHEY, CDR2 SMNVEV (reference sequence). CDR3 region: CASMGGAYEQYF. Written as DNA, the CDR3 is TGTGCCAGCATGGGAGGAGCCTACGAGCAGTACTTC.

This sequence joins TRBV7-3 and TRBJ2-1; 8 bases line up with TRBD2. The CDR3 runs 14 residues. Unmatched junction bases numbered 3, after V lost 1 base and J lost 7 bases. Germline values: CDR1 SGHTA, CDR2 FQGTGA. CDR3 bases: TGTGCCAGCAGCTTAAGCGGGAGGTTTAATGAGCAGTTCTTC. Translated: CASSLSGRFNEQFF.

The CDR3 DNA reads TGTGCCAGCAGCCCGGGAGGGGAAGATACGCAGTATTTT. The encoded protein is CASSPGGEDTQYF. This chain uses TRBV6-4 with TRBJ2-3; 8 nucleotides agree with TRBD2. The CDR3 spans 13 residues. Trimming removed 6 bases from V and 5 bases from J; junction bases left unmatched: 4. From germline, CDR1 is MRHNA and CDR2 SNTAGT.

The chain is built from TRBV6-5 and TRBJ1-4; D is perhaps TRBD1 (6 bases). Per the germline V gene, CDR1 is MNHEY and CDR2 is SVGAGI. V dropped 5 bases and J dropped 7 bases, with 17 bases sitting between them. The CDR3 loop spans 15 amino acids. The CDR3 DNA reads TGTGCCAGCAGTACATTCAGGGGAGGGGGTGAAAAACTGTTTTTT. It codes for CASSTFRGGGEKLFF.

The chain has TRBV18 and TRBJ2-7; D possibly corresponds to TRBD2 (5 bases). Germline CDR1 KGHSH, CDR2 LQKENI. V shed 4 bases and J shed 2 bases, with 21 bases lying between them. The CDR3 covers 17 residues. DNA for the CDR3: TGTGCCAGCTCACAACGGACTTTAGGGCCGGGAACCTACGAGCAGTACTTC. Translated: CASSQRTLGPGTYEQYF.